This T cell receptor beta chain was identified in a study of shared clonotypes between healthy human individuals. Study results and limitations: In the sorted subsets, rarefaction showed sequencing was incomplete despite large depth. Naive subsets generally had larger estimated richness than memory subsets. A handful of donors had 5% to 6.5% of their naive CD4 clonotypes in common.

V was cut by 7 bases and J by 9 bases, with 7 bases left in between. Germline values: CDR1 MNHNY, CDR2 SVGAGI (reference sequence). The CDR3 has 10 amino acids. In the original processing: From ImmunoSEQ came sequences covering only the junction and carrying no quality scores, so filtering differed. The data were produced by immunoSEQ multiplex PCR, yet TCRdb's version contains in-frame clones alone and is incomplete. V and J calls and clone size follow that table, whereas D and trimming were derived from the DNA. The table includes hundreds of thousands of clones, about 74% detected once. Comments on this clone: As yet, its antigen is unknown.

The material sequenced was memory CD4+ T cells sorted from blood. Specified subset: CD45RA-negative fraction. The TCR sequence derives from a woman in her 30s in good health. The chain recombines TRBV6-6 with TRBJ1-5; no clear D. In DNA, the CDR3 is TGTGCCAGCAACGAACGGCCCCAGCATTTT. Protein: CASNERPQHF.